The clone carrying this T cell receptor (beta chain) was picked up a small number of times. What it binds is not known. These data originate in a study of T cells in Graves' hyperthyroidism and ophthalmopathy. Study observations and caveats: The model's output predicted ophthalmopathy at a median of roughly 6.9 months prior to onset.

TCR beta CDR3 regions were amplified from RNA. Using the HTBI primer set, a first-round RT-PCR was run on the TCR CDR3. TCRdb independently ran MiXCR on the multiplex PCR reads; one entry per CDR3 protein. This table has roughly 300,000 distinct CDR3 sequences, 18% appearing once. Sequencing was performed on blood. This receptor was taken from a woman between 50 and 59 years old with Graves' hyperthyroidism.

DNA for the CDR3: TGCGCCAGCAGCCAACCGAGACTAGCGGCCCCACGTAGGAGCACAGATACGCAGTATTTT. It is translated as CASSQPRLAAPRRSTDTQYF. The rearrangement uses TRBV4-1 and TRBJ2-3, with 9 positions matching TRBD2. The germline V gene encodes CDR1 MGHRA and CDR2 YSYEKL. The CDR3 is 20 amino acids. V dropped 2 bases and J dropped 0; count of bases not matched to a gene: 15.